This T cell receptor beta chain was captured in a study of neurological immune-mediated disorders. Study-wide findings and caveats: One cluster of related CDR3 sequences contained, by phylogenetic grouping, the repertoires of 18 of 34 multiple sclerosis patients and formed a possible signature.

One entry per CDR3 protein, called by TCRdb with MiXCR from the 5' RACE reads. The sample consists of about 19,000 distinct CDR3 sequences, 2% to 3% of them appearing once. Germline V gives CDR1 SGHRS, CDR2 YFSETQ. Trimming left V 5 bases short and J 1 base short, with 8 bases between. This CDR3 region has 13 residues. This clonotype appeared many times. Its specificity is unknown. The chain employs TRBV5-1 and TRBJ2-3; no firm D call. The sequence was collected from a woman between 18 and 29 years old with multiple sclerosis. The sample was PBMCs. The CDR3 coding sequence is TGCGCCAGCAGAATGGTTGGCACAGATACGCAGTATTTT. Translating gives CASRMVGTDTQYF.